A single sample gave rise to the 22 T cell receptor beta chains below, sequenced in a study of shared clonotypes between healthy human individuals. Repertoires were generated with immunoSEQ multiplex PCR, while TCRdb's copy carries only in-frame clones and drops some. Found here are 2 million to 2.5 million clones, approximately 94% of them singletons; the top ten hold about 1.1%. Naive CD8 cells were CD45RO-negative, positively selected for CCR7, excluding terminally differentiated effector memory CD45RA+ cells. The sequenced sample was naive CD8+ T cells sorted from blood. Source of these receptors: a man between 18 and 35 years old in good health.

This chain joins TRBV5-1 and TRBJ2-7; D perhaps matches TRBD1 (5 bases). Germline V gene lookup returns CDR1 SGHRS and CDR2 YFSETQ. With 5 bases removed from V and 0 bases from J, the gap between germline ends came to 12 bases. The CDR3 is 14 residues long. CDR3 DNA: TGCGCCAGCAGTCAGGGCGCTAGCTCCTACGAGCAGTACTTC. This sequence encodes CASSQGASSYEQYF.

V usage is TRBV19 and J usage is TRBJ2-7; D is perhaps TRBD2 (6 bases). CDR1 and CDR2 from the germline V gene are LNHDA and SQIVND (reference sequence). Trimming cost V 5 bases and J 3 bases, with 14 bases left between them. The CDR3 runs 14 residues. The CDR3 bases are TGTGCCAGTAGTTGGGGGACTGAGAACTACGAGCAGTACTTC. Translation gives CASSWGTENYEQYF.

The chain recombines TRBV27 with TRBJ2-7; 10 nucleotides line up with TRBD1. In germline, CDR1 is MNHEY, CDR2 SMNVEV (reference sequence). The junction had 12 bases not matched to a gene; V was cut back by 5 bases and J by 11 bases. This CDR3 region has 14 residues. The CDR3 here is CASSPGQGFGAKYF. CDR3 in DNA: TGTGCCAGCAGTCCGGGACAGGGGTTTGGTGCGAAGTACTTC.

The rearrangement uses TRBV13 and TRBJ2-1; tentatively, D is TRBD2 (6 bases). The CDR3 runs 15 residues. V shed 7 bases and J shed 4 bases, with 17 bases lying between them. Germline CDR1 and CDR2: PRHDT and FYEKMQ (reference sequence). The CDR3 is CASTIGGATYNEQFF. The DNA of the CDR3 is TGTGCCAGCACCATCGGGGGAGCCACGTACAATGAGCAGTTCTTC.

The chain combines TRBV7-2 with TRBJ2-7; 8 bases align to TRBD1. Germline lookup yields CDR1 SGHTA and CDR2 FQGNSA. V shed 5 bases, J shed 0 bases, and the junction held 15 bases outside the gene matches. This CDR3 has 18 residues. CDR3 bases: TGTGCCAGCAGCCTCGGACAGGGAATCCTCCCCAGCTCCTACGAGCAGTACTTC. As protein: CASSLGQGILPSSYEQYF.

This clone came up once. The chain links TRBV11-2 to TRBJ1-1; D unclear. The CDR3 runs 14 residues. Germline CDR1 SGHAT, CDR2 FQNNGV. V lost 4 bases and J lost 0, with 9 bases in between. The CDR3 is CASSSDGMNTEAFF. The CDR3, as DNA: TGTGCCAGCAGCTCGGACGGGATGAACACTGAAGCTTTCTTT.

The chain employs TRBV7-8 and TRBJ2-1; weak D call: TRBD2 (6 bases). CDR3 length equals 16 residues. Germline lookup yields CDR1 SGHVS and CDR2 FQNEAQ. Trimming took 2 bases from V and 2 from J, leaving 13 bases between them. This chain's CDR3 is CASSLRGGVPYNEQFF. CDR3 DNA: TGTGCCAGCAGCTTAAGGGGAGGTGTCCCCTACAATGAGCAGTTCTTC.

V and J are TRBV7-9 and TRBJ1-2; D uncertain. CDR3 length: 14 amino acids. With 4 bases removed from V and 4 bases from J, the gap between germline ends came to 13 bases. CDR1 and CDR2 from the germline V gene are SEHNR and FQNEAQ (reference sequence). The CDR3 here is CASSSPHIFYGYTF. DNA of the CDR3: TGTGCCAGCAGCTCCCCACACATTTTCTATGGCTACACCTTC.

The V and J genes are TRBV4-2 and TRBJ2-7; D may be TRBD2 (5 bases). This CDR3 is built from 11 residues. Trimming shortened V by 5 bases and J by 3 bases, and 5 bases separated the two germline ends. Germline values: CDR1 LGHNA, CDR2 YNFKEQ. CDR3 in amino acids: CASSEGYEQYF. For the CDR3, the DNA is TGTGCCAGCAGCGAGGGCTACGAGCAGTACTTC.

The V gene is TRBV7-9, the J gene TRBJ2-5; a weak D match, TRBD2 (5 bases). The CDR3 length is 14 residues. The germline V gene encodes CDR1 SEHNR and CDR2 FQNEAQ (reference sequence). The V and J ends lost 1 base and 5 bases respectively, with 11 bases between them. CDR3 protein: CASSLERVIETQYF. CDR3 DNA: TGTGCCAGCAGCTTAGAGAGGGTGATTGAGACCCAGTACTTC. Full variable domain (outside the CDR3, taken from reference TRBV7-9 and TRBJ2-5): DTGVSQNPRHKITKRGQNVTFRCDPISEHNRLYWYRQTLGQGPEFLTYFQNEAQLEKSRLLSDRFSAERPKGSFSTLEIQRTEQGDSAMYLCASSLERVIETQYFGPGTRLLVL.

The V gene is TRBV4-1, the J gene TRBJ1-1; no firm D call. CDR3 length equals 13 residues. Trimming removed 0 bases at V and 8 bases at J, with 10 bases between. CDR1 and CDR2 from the germline V gene are MGHRA and YSYEKL. The CDR3 is CASSQEGPIEAFF. The CDR3 nucleotides are TGCGCCAGCAGCCAAGAAGGGCCGATCGAAGCTTTCTTT.

The CDR3 loop is CASSWTSGGAKETQYF. In nucleotides, the CDR3 is TGTGCCAGCAGCTGGACTAGCGGGGGGGCGAAGGAGACCCAGTACTTC. The chain employs TRBV7-9 and TRBJ2-5; 15 bases are a match to TRBD2. Trimming at V came to 4 bases and at J to 5 bases, leaving 5 bases not matched to a gene. Germline V gene lookup returns CDR1 SEHNR and CDR2 FQNEAQ (reference sequence). This CDR3 is 16 amino acids long.

V and J are TRBV4-1 and TRBJ2-7; no clear D gene. This CDR3 spans 15 amino acids. V was trimmed by 5 bases and J by 0 bases, leaving 14 bases between them. Germline CDR1 reads MGHRA; CDR2 reads YSYEKL. DNA for the CDR3: TGCGCCAGCAGCAACCGACATCCCGGCTCCTACGAGCAGTACTTC. Translation gives CASSNRHPGSYEQYF.

This clone was counted a few times. This chain links TRBV30 with TRBJ2-7; D possibly corresponds to TRBD1 (6 bases). The CDR3 covers 13 residues. Germline loops: CDR1 GTSNPN, CDR2 SVGIG (reference sequence). Trimming took off 2 bases at V and 2 bases at J, with 10 bases between the two ends. CDR3 loop: CAWSRGHTYEQYF. CDR3 nucleotides: TGTGCCTGGAGTAGGGGACACACCTACGAGCAGTACTTC.

The chain is built from TRBV6-6 and TRBJ2-1, with TRBD2 identical over 7 bases. Germline CDR1 MNHNY, CDR2 SVGAGI (reference sequence). The CDR3 contains 11 residues. V trimming: 6 bases; J trimming: 10 bases; junction bases outside the gene matches: 3. The CDR3 sequence is CASSFGREQFF. In DNA form, the CDR3 reads TGTGCCAGCAGCTTCGGGAGGGAGCAGTTCTTC.

The chain combines TRBV6-5 with TRBJ2-1; D might be TRBD1 (6 bases). CDR3 length equals 13 residues. The V gene lost 8 bases and the J gene lost 8 bases, with 16 bases spanning the gap. Germline CDR1 MNHEY, CDR2 SVGAGI. The CDR3 DNA reads as TGTGCCAGCCATCAGGGGCTTCGGCATGAGCAGTTCTTC. Translated: CASHQGLRHEQFF.

The chain recombines TRBV2 with TRBJ1-5; perhaps TRBD1 as D (5 bases). The CDR3 covers 16 residues. Germline CDR1 and CDR2: SNHLY and FYNNEI. Trimming cost V 1 base and J 3 bases, with 13 bases left between them. CDR3: CASSEGDPLNNQPQHF. As DNA, the CDR3 is TGTGCCAGCAGTGAAGGGGACCCCCTGAACAATCAGCCCCAGCATTTT.

The V call is TRBV5-6, the J call TRBJ2-4, with 9 bases identical to TRBD1. There are 18 residues in the CDR3. After removal of 0 bases from V and 0 bases from J, the junction contained 7 bases not matched to a gene. Germline CDR1 and CDR2: SGHDT and YYEEEE. CDR3 amino acids: CASSLVDGQGLAKNIQYF. CDR3 nucleotides: TGTGCCAGCAGCTTGGTAGATGGACAGGGGCTAGCCAAAAACATTCAGTACTTC.

The gene calls are TRBV7-9 and TRBJ2-7; D unresolved. Trimming removed 1 base from V and 3 bases from J, with 13 bases in between. The CDR3 totals 15 residues. The germline V gene encodes CDR1 SEHNR and CDR2 FQNEAQ (reference sequence). The CDR3 spells CASSLGFESYYEQYF. CDR3 DNA sequence: TGTGCCAGCAGCTTAGGATTTGAGAGCTACTACGAGCAGTACTTC.

CDR3 coding DNA: TGTGCCAGCAGTTTTAACAGGGTTTTGTATGGCTACACCTTC. It translates to CASSFNRVLYGYTF. The chain employs TRBV6-6 and TRBJ1-2; possibly TRBD1 for D (6 bases). The length of the CDR3 is 14 residues. In germline, CDR1 is MNHNY, CDR2 SVGAGI (reference sequence). The germline V and J ends were trimmed by 4 bases and 5 bases, with 14 bases remaining between them.

The rearrangement joins TRBV5-1 to TRBJ2-7; 9 bases map to TRBD1. Germline assignment: CDR1 SGHRS and CDR2 YFSETQ. Trimming removed 4 bases from V and 3 bases from J; junction bases left unmatched: 5. The length of the CDR3 is 14 residues. This CDR3 is CASSPLDRGYEQYF. CDR3 nucleotide sequence: TGCGCCAGCAGCCCCCTGGACAGGGGCTACGAGCAGTACTTC.

The chain uses TRBV30 and TRBJ1-5, with TRBD1 as a possible D gene (5 bases). Trimming removed 0 bases from V and 2 bases from J, with 11 bases in between. Germline-derived CDR1 and CDR2 are GTSNPN and SVGIG (reference sequence). CDR3 length: 15 residues. The CDR3 DNA reads TGTGCCTGGAGTGTCCAGGGTTACGGCAATCAGCCCCAGCATTTT. Translated: CAWSVQGYGNQPQHF.